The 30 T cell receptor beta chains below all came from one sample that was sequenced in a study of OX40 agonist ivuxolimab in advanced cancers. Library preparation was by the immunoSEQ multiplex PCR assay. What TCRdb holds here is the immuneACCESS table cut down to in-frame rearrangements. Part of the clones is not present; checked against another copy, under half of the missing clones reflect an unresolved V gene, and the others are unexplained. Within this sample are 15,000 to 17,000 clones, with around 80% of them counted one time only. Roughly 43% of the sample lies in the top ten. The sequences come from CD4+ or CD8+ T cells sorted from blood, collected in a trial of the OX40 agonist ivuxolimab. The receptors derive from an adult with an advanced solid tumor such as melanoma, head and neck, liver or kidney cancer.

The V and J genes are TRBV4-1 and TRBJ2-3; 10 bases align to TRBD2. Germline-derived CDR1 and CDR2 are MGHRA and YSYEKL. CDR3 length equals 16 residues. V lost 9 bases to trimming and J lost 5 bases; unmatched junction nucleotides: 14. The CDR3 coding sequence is TGCGCCAGTCCGAATGGACTAGCGGAAGCCGGAGATACGCAGTATTTT. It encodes CASPNGLAEAGDTQYF.

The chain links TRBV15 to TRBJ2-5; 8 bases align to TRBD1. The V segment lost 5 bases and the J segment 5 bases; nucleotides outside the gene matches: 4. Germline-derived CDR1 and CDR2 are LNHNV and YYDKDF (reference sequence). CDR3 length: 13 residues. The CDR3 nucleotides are TGTGCCACCAGCTCTAACAGGGGGGAGACCCAGTACTTC. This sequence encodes CATSSNRGETQYF. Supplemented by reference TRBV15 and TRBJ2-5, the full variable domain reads DAMVIQNPRYQVTQFGKPVTLSCSQTLNHNVMYWYQQKSSQAPKLLFHYYDKDFNNEADTPDNFQSRRPNTSFCFLDIRSPGLGDTAMYLCATSSNRGETQYFGPGTRLLVL.

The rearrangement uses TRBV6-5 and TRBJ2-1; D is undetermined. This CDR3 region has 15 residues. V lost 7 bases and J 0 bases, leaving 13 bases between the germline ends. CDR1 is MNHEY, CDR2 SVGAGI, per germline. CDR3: CASNSIRGSYNEQFF. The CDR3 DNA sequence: TGTGCCAGCAACTCCATTCGAGGCTCCTACAATGAGCAGTTCTTC.

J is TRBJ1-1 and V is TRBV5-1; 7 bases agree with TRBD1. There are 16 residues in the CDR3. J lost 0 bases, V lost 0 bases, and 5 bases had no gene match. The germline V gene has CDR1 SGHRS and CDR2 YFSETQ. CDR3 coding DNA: TGCGCCAGCAGCTTGGTTGCCGGGACAGTGAACACTGAAGCTTTCTTT. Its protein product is CASSLVAGTVNTEAFF.

For the CDR3, the DNA is TGTGCCAGCAGCCACGGACAGACGGGCTACGAGCAGTACTTC. Translated, it gives CASSHGQTGYEQYF. The rearrangement uses TRBV14 and TRBJ2-7, with D possibly TRBD1 on 6 matching bases. The V end lost 3 bases, the J end lost 3 bases, and 12 bases lay between the germline ends. Germline V CDR1 and CDR2: SGHDN, FVKESK. The CDR3 has 14 amino acids.

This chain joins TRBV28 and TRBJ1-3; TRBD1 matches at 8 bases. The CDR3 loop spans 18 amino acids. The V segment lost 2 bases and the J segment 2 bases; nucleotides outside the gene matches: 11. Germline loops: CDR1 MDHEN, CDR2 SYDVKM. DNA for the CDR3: TGTGCCAGCAGTTTAGGTGGTGAACCGGGACAGGCTGGAAACACCATATATTTT. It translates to CASSLGGEPGQAGNTIYF.

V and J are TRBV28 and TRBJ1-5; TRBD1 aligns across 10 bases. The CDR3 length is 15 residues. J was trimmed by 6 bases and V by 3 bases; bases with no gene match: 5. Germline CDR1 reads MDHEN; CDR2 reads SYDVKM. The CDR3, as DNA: TGTGCCAGCAGTTTGGGACAGGGGTTCCGTCAGCCCCAGCATTTT. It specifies CASSLGQGFRQPQHF.

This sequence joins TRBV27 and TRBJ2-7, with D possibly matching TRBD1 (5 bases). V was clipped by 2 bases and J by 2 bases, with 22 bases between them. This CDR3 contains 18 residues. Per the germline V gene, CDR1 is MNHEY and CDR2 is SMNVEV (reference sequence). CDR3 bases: TGTGCCAGCAGTTTACTATTCGGCGGCGCGGACATCGCCTACGAGCAGTACTTC. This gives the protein CASSLLFGGADIAYEQYF.

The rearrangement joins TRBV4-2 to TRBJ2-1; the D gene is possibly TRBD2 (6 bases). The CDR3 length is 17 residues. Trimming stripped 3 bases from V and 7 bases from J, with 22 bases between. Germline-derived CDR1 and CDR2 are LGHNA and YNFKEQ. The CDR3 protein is CASSQFSLAPEDNEQFF. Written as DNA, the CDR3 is TGTGCCAGCAGCCAGTTTTCACTAGCCCCCGAGGATAATGAGCAGTTCTTC.

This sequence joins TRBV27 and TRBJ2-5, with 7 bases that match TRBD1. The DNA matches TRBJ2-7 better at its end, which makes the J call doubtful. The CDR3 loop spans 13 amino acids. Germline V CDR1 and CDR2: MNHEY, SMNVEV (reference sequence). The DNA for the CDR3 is TGTGCCAGCAGTTTAGGGACAGCCTACGAGCAGTACTTC. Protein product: CASSLGTAYEQYF.

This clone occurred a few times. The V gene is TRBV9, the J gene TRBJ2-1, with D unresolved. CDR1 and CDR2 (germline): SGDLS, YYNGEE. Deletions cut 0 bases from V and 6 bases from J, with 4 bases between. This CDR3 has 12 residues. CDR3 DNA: TGTGCCAGCAGCGTAGCTGGCAATGAGCAGTTCTTC. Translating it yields CASSVAGNEQFF.

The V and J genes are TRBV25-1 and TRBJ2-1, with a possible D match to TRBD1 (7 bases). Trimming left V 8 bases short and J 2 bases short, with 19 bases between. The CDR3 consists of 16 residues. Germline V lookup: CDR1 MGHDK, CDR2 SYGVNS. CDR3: CASSRRGQGTYNEQFF. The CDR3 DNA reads TGTGCCAGCTCACGGAGGGGGCAGGGGACCTACAATGAGCAGTTCTTC.

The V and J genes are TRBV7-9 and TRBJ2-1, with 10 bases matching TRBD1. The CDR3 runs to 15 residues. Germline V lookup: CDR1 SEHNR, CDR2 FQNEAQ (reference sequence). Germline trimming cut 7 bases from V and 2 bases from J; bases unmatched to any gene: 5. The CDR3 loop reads CASTSGTGAYNEQFF. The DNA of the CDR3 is TGTGCCAGCACCTCCGGGACAGGGGCCTACAATGAGCAGTTCTTC.

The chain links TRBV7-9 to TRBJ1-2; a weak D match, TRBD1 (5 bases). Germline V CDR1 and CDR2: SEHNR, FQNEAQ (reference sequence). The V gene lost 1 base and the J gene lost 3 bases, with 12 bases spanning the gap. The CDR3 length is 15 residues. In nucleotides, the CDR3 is TGTGCCAGCAGCTTAGTCGGGGGAGGTGACTATGGCTACACCTTC. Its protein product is CASSLVGGGDYGYTF.

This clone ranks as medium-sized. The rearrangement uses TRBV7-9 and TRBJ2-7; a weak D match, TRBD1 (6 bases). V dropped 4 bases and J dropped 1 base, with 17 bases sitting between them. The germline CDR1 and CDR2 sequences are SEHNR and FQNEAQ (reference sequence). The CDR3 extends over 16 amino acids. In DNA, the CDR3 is TGTGCCAGCAGCTCCTCTACAGGGTACGGATCCTACGAGCAGTACTTC. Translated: CASSSSTGYGSYEQYF.

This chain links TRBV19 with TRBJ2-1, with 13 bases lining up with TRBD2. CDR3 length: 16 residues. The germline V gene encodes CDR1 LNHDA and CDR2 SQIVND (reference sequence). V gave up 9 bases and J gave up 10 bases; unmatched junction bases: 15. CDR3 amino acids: CASQSWGTSGATEQFF. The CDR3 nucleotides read TGTGCCAGCCAGTCTTGGGGGACTAGCGGGGCGACGGAGCAGTTCTTC.

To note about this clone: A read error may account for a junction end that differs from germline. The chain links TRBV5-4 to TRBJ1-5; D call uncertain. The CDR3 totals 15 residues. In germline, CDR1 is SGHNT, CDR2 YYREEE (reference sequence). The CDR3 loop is CASSQDHVSNQPQHF. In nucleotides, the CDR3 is TGCGCCAGCAGCCAAGACCACGTTAGCAATCAGCCCCAGCATTTT.

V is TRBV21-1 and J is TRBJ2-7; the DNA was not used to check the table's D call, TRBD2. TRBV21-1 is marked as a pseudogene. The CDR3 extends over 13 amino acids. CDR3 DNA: TGTGCCAGCGGTCCCCGGGGGGGCCGGGAGCAGTACTTC. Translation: CASGPRGGREQYF.

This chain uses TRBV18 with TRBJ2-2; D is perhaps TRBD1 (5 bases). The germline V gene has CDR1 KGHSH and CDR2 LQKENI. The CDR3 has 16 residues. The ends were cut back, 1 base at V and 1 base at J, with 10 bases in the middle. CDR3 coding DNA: TGTGCCAGCTCACCACTGGACAAACTGAACACCGGGGAGCTGTTTTTT. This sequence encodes CASSPLDKLNTGELFF.

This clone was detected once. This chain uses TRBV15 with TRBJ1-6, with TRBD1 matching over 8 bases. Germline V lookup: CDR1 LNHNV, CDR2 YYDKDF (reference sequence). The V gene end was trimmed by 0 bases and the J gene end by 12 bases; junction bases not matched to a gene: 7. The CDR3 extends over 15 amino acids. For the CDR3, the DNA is TGTGCCACCAGCAGAGATTTGGGCAGGGGGCTACCCCTCCACTTT. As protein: CATSRDLGRGLPLHF.

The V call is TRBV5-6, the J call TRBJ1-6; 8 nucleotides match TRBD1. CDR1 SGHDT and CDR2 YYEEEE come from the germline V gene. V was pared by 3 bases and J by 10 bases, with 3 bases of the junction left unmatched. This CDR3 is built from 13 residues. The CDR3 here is CASSYGQGSPLHF. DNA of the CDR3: TGTGCCAGCAGCTACGGACAGGGCTCACCCCTCCACTTT.

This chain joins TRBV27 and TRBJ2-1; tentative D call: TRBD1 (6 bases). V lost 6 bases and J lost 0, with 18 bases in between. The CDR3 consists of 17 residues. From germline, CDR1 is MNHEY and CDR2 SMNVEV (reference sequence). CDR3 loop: CASSPLQGLSSYNEQFF. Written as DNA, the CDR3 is TGTGCCAGCAGCCCCCTACAGGGTCTAAGCTCCTACAATGAGCAGTTCTTC.

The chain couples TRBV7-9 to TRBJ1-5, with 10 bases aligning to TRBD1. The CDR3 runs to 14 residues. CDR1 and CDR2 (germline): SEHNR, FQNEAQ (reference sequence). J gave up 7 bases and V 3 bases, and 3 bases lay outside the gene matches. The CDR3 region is CASSFDRGPQPQHF. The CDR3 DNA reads TGTGCCAGCAGCTTTGACAGGGGGCCCCAGCCCCAGCATTTT.

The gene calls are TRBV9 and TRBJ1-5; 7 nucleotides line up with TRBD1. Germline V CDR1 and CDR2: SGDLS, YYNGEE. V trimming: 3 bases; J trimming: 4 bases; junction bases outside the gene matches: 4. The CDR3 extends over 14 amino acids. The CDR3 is CASSGRDRNQPQHF. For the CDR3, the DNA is TGTGCCAGCAGCGGCCGGGACAGAAATCAGCCCCAGCATTTT.

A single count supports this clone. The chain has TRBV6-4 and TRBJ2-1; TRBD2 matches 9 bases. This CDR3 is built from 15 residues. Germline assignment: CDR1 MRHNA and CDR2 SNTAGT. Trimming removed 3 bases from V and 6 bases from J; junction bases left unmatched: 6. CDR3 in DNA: TGTGCCAGCAGTGAGGAGGGACTAGCCGGCAATGAGCAGTTCTTC. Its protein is CASSEEGLAGNEQFF.

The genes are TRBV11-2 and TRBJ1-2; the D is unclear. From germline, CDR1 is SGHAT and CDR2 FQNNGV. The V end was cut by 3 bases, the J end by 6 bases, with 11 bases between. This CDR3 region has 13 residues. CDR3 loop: CASSFGYHDGYTF. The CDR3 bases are TGTGCCAGCAGCTTCGGGTATCACGATGGCTACACCTTC. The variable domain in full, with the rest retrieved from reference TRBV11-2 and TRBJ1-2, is EAGVAQSPRYKIIEKRQSVAFWCNPISGHATLYWYQQILGQGPKLLIQFQNNGVVDDSQLPKDRFSAERLKGVDSTLKIQPAKLEDSAVYLCASSFGYHDGYTFGSGTRLTVV.

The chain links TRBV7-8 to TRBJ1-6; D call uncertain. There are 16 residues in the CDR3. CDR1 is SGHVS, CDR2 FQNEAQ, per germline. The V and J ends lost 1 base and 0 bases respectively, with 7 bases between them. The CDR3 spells CASSLVSISYNSPLHF. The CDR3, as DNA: TGTGCCAGCAGCTTAGTATCAATCTCCTATAATTCACCCCTCCACTTT.

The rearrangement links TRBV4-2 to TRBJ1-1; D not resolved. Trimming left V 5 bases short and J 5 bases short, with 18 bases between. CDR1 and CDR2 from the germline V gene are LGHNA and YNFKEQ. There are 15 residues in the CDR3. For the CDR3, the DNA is TGTGCCAGCAGCTGGATAAGAGCGGGTGGGACTGAAGCTTTCTTT. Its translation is CASSWIRAGGTEAFF.

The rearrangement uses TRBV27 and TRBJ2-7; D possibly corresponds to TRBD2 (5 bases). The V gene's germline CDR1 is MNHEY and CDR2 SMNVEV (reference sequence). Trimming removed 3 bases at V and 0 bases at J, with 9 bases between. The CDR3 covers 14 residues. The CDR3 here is CASSFGGPSYEQYF. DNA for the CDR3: TGTGCCAGCAGTTTTGGCGGGCCCTCCTACGAGCAGTACTTC.

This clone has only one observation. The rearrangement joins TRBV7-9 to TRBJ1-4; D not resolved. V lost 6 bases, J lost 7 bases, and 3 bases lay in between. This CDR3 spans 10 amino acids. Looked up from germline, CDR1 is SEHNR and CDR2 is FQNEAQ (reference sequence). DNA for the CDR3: TGTGCCAGCAGGGGTGAAAAACTGTTTTTT. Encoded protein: CASRGEKLFF.